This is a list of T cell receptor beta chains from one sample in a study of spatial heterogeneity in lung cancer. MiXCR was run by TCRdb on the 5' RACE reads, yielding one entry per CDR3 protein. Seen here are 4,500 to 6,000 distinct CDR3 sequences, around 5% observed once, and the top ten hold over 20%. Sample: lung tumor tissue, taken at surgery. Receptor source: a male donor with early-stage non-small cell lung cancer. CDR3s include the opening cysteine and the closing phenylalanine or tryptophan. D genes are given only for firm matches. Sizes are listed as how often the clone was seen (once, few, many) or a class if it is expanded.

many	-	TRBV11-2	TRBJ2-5	CASSPQGMSQETQYF	TGTGCCAGCAGCCCCCAGGGGATGAGCCAAGAGACCCAGTACTTC
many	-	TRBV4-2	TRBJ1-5	CASSQGGQPQHF	TGTGCCAGCAGCCAAGGAGGGCAGCCCCAGCATTTT
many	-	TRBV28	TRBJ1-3	CASSLGGTGGNTIYF	TGTGCCAGCAGTTTAGGGGGCACAGGCGGAAACACCATATATTTT
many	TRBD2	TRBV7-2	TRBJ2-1	CASSRSGTSAYNEQFF	TGTGCCAGCAGCAGATCCGGGACTAGCGCCTACAATGAGCAGTTCTTC
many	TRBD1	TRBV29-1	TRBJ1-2	CSVTQQGNYGYTF	TGCAGCGTCACCCAACAGGGGAACTATGGCTACACCTTC
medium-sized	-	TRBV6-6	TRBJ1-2	CASSSHRPVFNYGYTF	TGTGCCAGCAGTTCCCACCGCCCAGTGTTCAACTATGGCTACACCTTC
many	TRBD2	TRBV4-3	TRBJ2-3	CASSQDWVTSGPTDTQYF	TGCGCCAGCAGCCAAGATTGGGTTACTAGCGGCCCCACAGATACGCAGTATTTT
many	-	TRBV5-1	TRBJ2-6	CASSLDTGANVLTF	TGCGCCAGCAGCTTGGATACTGGGGCCAACGTCCTGACTTTC
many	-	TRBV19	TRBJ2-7	CARSSPGLRTYEQYF	TGTGCCAGGAGCTCTCCAGGGTTACGGACCTACGAGCAGTACTTC
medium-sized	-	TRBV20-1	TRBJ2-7	CSATLPGPLLDEQYF	TGCAGTGCTACATTACCGGGACCGCTACTGGACGAGCAGTACTTC
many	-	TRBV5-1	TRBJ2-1	CASSRQGREGEQFF	TGCGCCAGCAGCCGACAGGGGAGGGAGGGTGAGCAGTTCTTC
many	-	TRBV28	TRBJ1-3	CASSASTGPGNTIYF	TGTGCCAGCAGTGCCTCTACAGGGCCTGGAAACACCATATATTTT
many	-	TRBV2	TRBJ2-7	CASSEDGKLYEQYF	TGTGCCAGCAGTGAAGATGGGAAACTCTACGAGCAGTACTTC
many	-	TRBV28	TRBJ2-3	CASSLSSGLDTQYF	TGTGCCAGCAGTCTCTCCAGTGGTCTGGATACGCAGTATTTT
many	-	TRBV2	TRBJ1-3	CASKRTGGAGNTIYF	TGTGCCAGCAAACGAACAGGCGGCGCCGGAAACACCATATATTTT
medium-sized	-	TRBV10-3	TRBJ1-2	CAISGDGPNYGYTF	TGTGCCATCAGCGGGGACGGCCCTAACTATGGCTACACCTTC
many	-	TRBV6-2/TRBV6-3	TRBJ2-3	CASSYTRAWAWNTDTQYF	TGTGCCAGCAGTTACACCCGGGCGTGGGCGTGGAACACAGATACGCAGTATTTT
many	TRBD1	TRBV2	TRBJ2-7	CASSGRETGGAGQYF	TGTGCCAGCAGTGGCCGGGAGACAGGGGGCGCAGGGCAGTACTTC
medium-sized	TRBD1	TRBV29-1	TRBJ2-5	CSVETGQGQETQYF	TGCAGCGTTGAAACGGGACAGGGGCAAGAGACCCAGTACTTC
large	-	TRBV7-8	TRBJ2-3	CASSYRVSTDTQYF	TGTGCCAGCAGCTACAGGGTTAGCACAGATACGCAGTATTTT
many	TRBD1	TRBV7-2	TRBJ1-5	CASSLDTGGLSNQPQHF	TGTGCCAGCAGCTTAGACACAGGGGGCCTTAGTAATCAGCCCCAGCATTTT
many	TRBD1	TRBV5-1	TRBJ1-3	CASSSTGSGNTIYF	TGCGCCAGCAGCTCGACAGGGAGTGGAAACACCATATATTTT
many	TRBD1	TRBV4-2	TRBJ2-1	CASSQDLGDRGLAPLYNEQFF	TGTGCCAGCAGCCAAGATCTAGGGGACAGGGGTCTAGCCCCTCTTTACAATGAGCAGTTCTTC
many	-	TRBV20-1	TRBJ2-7	CSAVLGHYEQYF	TGCAGTGCTGTACTTGGGCACTACGAGCAGTACTTC
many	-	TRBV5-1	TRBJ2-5	CASSLDRVEETQYF	TGCGCCAGCAGCTTGGACAGGGTCGAAGAGACCCAGTACTTC
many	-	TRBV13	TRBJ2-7	CASSLDQGGPYEQYF	TGTGCCAGCAGCTTAGATCAGGGGGGACCCTACGAGCAGTACTTC
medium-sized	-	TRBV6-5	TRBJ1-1	CASSYIGGEAFF	TGTGCCAGCAGTTACATAGGGGGTGAAGCTTTCTTT
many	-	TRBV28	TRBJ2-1	CASGGSGSSYNEQFF	TGTGCCAGCGGTGGATCGGGGAGCTCCTACAATGAGCAGTTCTTC
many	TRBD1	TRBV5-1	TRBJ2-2	CASSLAGGANTGELFF	TGCGCCAGCAGCTTGGCAGGGGGCGCGAACACCGGGGAGCTGTTTTTT
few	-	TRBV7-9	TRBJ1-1	CASSLPLGNTEAFF	TGTGCCAGCAGCTTACCGCTAGGGAACACTGAAGCTTTCTTT
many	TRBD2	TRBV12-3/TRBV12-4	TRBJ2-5	CASSLGLEQETQYF	TGTGCCAGCAGCTTGGGACTAGAACAAGAGACCCAGTACTTC